The sequence of this T cell receptor beta chain was determined in a study of T cells in Graves' hyperthyroidism and ophthalmopathy. Uncontrolled infection, other autoimmune disease, pregnancy or lactation disqualified patients from enrolment. V lost 2 bases and J lost 1, with 12 bases in between. Germline assignment: CDR1 SGHDT and CDR2 YYEEEE. This CDR3 region has 15 residues. The source material, RNA transcripts, was used to amplify TCR beta CDR3 regions. The HTBI set primed first-round TCR CDR3 RT-PCR. In TCRdb, the multiplex PCR reads were re-called with MiXCR into one record per CDR3 protein. The table includes about 770,000 distinct CDR3 sequences, about 17% detected once.

The source is a woman between 50 and 59 years old with Graves' hyperthyroidism that later progressed to Graves' ophthalmopathy. The V gene is TRBV5-6, the J gene TRBJ1-1, with a weak D call TRBD1 (6 bases). The sequenced sample was blood. The CDR3 protein is CASSLGGIGNTEAFF. CDR3 sequence (DNA): TGTGCCAGCAGCTTAGGGGGTATCGGGAACACTGAAGCTTTCTTT.